The sequence of this T cell receptor beta chain was determined in a study of T cells after yellow fever vaccination. The CDR3 has 13 residues. The germline CDR1 and CDR2 sequences are MNHEY and SVGAGI. The V and J ends lost 6 bases and 2 bases respectively, with 11 bases between them. 5'RACE template switching generated TCR cDNA, adding a universal primer site and UMIs. Each CDR3 protein is one row after TCRdb ran MiXCR on the 5' RACE reads. The repertoire has roughly 140,000 distinct CDR3 sequences, about 7.7% of them found once; the top ten carry roughly 0.71%. This clonotype was picked up many times.

Source: CD4+ T cells sorted from PBMCs, taken 5 days after the yellow fever booster vaccination. The chain uses TRBV6-5 and TRBJ2-7, with D perhaps assigned TRBD1 or TRBD2 (6 bases each). This sequence was found in a man aged 25 to 45 who received the YFV17D yellow fever vaccine. In DNA form, the CDR3 reads TGTGCCAGCAGGGGGGGACATCCCTACGAGCAGTACTTC. It specifies CASRGGHPYEQYF.